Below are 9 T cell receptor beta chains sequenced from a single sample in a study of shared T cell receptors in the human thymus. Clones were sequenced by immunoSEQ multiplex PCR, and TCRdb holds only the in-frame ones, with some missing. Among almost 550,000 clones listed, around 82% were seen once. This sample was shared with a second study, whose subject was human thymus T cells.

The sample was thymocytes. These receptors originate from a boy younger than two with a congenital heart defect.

DNA for the CDR3: TGTGCCAGCAGTCCGGGACTAGCGTACAAATCGAACACCGGGGAGCTGTTTTTT. Protein sequence: CASSPGLAYKSNTGELFF. This chain joins TRBV28 and TRBJ2-2, with 10 bases identical to TRBD2. The germline V gene has CDR1 MDHEN and CDR2 SYDVKM. V shed 5 bases, J shed 0 bases, and the junction held 9 bases outside the gene matches. CDR3 length: 18 amino acids.

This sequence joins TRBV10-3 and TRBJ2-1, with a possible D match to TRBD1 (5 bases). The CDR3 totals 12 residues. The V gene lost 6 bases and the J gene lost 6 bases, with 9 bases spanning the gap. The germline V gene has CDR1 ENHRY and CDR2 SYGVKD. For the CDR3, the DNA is TGTGCCATCAGACCCGACAGCAATGAGCAGTTCTTC. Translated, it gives CAIRPDSNEQFF.

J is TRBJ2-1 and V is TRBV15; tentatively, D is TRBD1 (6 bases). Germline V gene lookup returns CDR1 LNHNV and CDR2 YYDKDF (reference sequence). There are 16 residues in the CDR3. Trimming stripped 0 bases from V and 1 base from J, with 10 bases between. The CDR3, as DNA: TGTGCCACCAGCAGAGACCCGGGACATTCCTACAATGAGCAGTTCTTC. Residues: CATSRDPGHSYNEQFF. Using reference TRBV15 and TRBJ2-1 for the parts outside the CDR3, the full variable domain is DAMVIQNPRYQVTQFGKPVTLSCSQTLNHNVMYWYQQKSSQAPKLLFHYYDKDFNNEADTPDNFQSRRPNTSFCFLDIRSPGLGDTAMYLCATSRDPGHSYNEQFFGPGTRLTVL.

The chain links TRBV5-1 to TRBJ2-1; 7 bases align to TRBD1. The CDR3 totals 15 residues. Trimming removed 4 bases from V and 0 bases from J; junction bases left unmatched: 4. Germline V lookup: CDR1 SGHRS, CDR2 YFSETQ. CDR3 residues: CASSTDRPSYNEQFF. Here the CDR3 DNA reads TGCGCCAGCAGCACGGACAGGCCCTCCTACAATGAGCAGTTCTTC.

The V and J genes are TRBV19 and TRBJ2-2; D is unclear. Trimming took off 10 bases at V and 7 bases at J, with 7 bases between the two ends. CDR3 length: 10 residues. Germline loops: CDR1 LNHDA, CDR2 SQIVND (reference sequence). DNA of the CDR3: TGTGCCACCTCGGGCGGGGAGCTGTTTTTT. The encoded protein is CATSGGELFF.

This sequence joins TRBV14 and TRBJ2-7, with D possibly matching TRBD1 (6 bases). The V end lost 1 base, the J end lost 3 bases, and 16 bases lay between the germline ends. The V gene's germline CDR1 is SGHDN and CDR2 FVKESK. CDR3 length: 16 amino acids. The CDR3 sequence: CASSQGSGHQDYEQYF. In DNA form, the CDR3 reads TGTGCCAGCAGCCAAGGATCGGGACACCAGGACTACGAGCAGTACTTC.

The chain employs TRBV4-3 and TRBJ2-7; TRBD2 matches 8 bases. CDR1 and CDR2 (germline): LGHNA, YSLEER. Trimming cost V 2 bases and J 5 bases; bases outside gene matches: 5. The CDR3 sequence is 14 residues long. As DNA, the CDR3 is TGCGCCAGCAGCCAATCGAGCGGGAGTAACGAGCAGTACTTC. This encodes CASSQSSGSNEQYF.

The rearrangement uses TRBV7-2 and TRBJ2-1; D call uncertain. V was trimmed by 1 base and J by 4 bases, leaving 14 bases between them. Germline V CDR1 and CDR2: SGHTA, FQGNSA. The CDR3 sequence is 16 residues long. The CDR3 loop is CASSLGSPLKYNEQFF. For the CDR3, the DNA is TGTGCCAGCAGCTTAGGGTCCCCACTCAAATACAATGAGCAGTTCTTC.

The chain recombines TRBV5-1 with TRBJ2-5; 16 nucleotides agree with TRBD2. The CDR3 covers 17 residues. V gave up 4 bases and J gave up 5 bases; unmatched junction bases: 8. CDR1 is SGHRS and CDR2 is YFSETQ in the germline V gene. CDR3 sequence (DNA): TGCGCCAGCAGCCCGGGACTAGCGGGAGGGTTCGGGGAGACCCAGTACTTC. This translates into CASSPGLAGGFGETQYF.